This entry is about one TCR beta chain. Its target is unknown. Profiled with immunoSEQ multiplex PCR; TCRdb holds only in-frame clones, not every one. Of about 160,000 clones listed, around 82% were seen once; the top ten hold roughly a tenth. This sample was included in a study of cytomegalovirus exposure and HLA in healthy donors. General study results and limits: Specific recognition of CMV antigens was confirmed in vitro for a few chains (all CMV-associated). Cytomegalovirus association was assigned to some 160 TCR beta chains. First-cohort TCR clusters tended to co-occur in the 90 to 150 validation repertoires, a later analysis found.

The CDR3 runs 18 residues. V was pared by 1 base and J by 5 bases, with 14 bases of the junction left unmatched. The germline V gene encodes CDR1 SGHKS and CDR2 YYEKEE (reference sequence). The V gene is TRBV5-5, the J gene TRBJ2-1, with 8 bases aligning to TRBD1. The TCR originated in a man aged 25 to 45 in good health and CMV-seropositive. Sequencing used PBMCs. CDR3 bases: TGTGCCAGCAGCTTGCGTGGACAGGGCGAATCCCCTCACAATGAGCAGTTCTTC. It encodes CASSLRGQGESPHNEQFF. Looking up the rest from reference TRBV5-5 and TRBJ2-1 gives the full variable domain: DAGVTQSPTHLIKTRGQQVTLRCSPISGHKSVSWYQQVLGQGPQFIFQYYEKEERGRGNFPDRFSARQFPNYSSELNVNALLLGDSALYLCASSLRGQGESPHNEQFFGPGTRLTVL.